One and the same sample provided the 32 T cell receptor beta chains below, sequenced in a study of blood T cell repertoires in COVID-19. Some clones are missing from TCRdb's copy, which holds only in-frame ones; the method was immunoSEQ multiplex PCR. Among roughly 27,000 clones listed, roughly 88% were seen once. Material for sequencing was peripheral blood. These TCRs come from a human donor in a cohort sampled during active COVID-19.

The chain employs TRBV3-1 (or the pseudogene TRBV3-2) and TRBJ2-3; 8 bases fit TRBD2. The V segment lost 3 bases and the J segment 5 bases; nucleotides outside the gene matches: 7. The CDR3 is made up of 15 amino acids. Per the germline V gene, CDR1 is LGHDT and CDR2 is YNNKEL (reference sequence). The CDR3 region has the DNA TGTGCCAGCAGCCAGATAGCGGGGCCAGGAGATACGCAGTATTTT. It yields the protein CASSQIAGPGDTQYF.

The chain couples TRBV5-6 to TRBJ2-3; D ambiguous. Trimming removed 0 bases at V and 0 bases at J, with 8 bases between. The germline CDR1 and CDR2 sequences are SGHDT and YYEEEE. The CDR3 has 15 residues. The CDR3 reads CASSLGSSSTDTQYF. DNA of the CDR3: TGTGCCAGCAGCTTGGGTAGTTCTAGCACAGATACGCAGTATTTT.

This chain uses TRBV5-1 with TRBJ2-2; D is ambiguous. Trimming removed 2 bases from V and 2 bases from J, with 7 bases in between. Germline values: CDR1 SGHRS, CDR2 YFSETQ. The CDR3 length is 14 residues. CDR3 nucleotides: TGCGCCAGCAGCTTCGGTGCAAACACCGGGGAGCTGTTTTTT. As protein: CASSFGANTGELFF.

This chain joins TRBV9 and TRBJ2-7; D might be TRBD2 (5 bases). From germline, CDR1 is SGDLS and CDR2 YYNGEE. CDR3 length equals 17 residues. V dropped 0 bases and J dropped 6 bases, with 22 bases sitting between them. The CDR3 DNA is TGTGCCAGCAGCGTAGGCGCGTTTAACTGGGGAGTGGGCGAGCAGTACTTC. It is translated as CASSVGAFNWGVGEQYF.

V and J are TRBV6-1 and TRBJ2-3; TRBD2 aligns across 7 bases. The trim removed 0 bases at V and 5 bases at J, leaving 5 bases unmatched. The CDR3 is 15 amino acids. Germline lookup yields CDR1 MNHNS and CDR2 SASEGT. The CDR3 here is CASSEASGGGDTQYF. CDR3 bases: TGTGCCAGCAGTGAAGCAAGTGGGGGGGGAGATACGCAGTATTTT.

The V gene is TRBV25-1, the J gene TRBJ2-1; TRBD2 might be the D (5 bases). Trimming shortened V by 3 bases and J by 6 bases, and 15 bases separated the two germline ends. Germline values: CDR1 MGHDK, CDR2 SYGVNS. The CDR3 has 15 amino acids. In nucleotides, the CDR3 is TGTGCCAGCAGTGACCGAACGGGGTTGAGCAATGAGCAGTTCTTC. Amino acid sequence: CASSDRTGLSNEQFF.

The chain couples TRBV9 to TRBJ2-7; 9 nucleotides align to TRBD1. Germline trimming cut 4 bases from V and 4 bases from J; bases unmatched to any gene: 6. The CDR3 spans 14 residues. CDR1 SGDLS and CDR2 YYNGEE come from the germline V gene. CDR3 amino acids: CASSPQGASYEQYF. The CDR3 DNA reads TGTGCCAGCAGCCCACAGGGGGCGAGTTACGAGCAGTACTTC.

V and J are TRBV7-5 and TRBJ2-5; TRBD1, the D gene given by the table, was not confirmed from the DNA. TRBV7-5 is listed as a pseudogene. This CDR3 comprises 17 residues. The CDR3, as DNA: TGTGTCAGAGGTCTAACCACAGGGGGGCGAGTACAAGAGACCCAGTACTTC. Residues: CVRGLTTGGRVQETQYF.

The chain has TRBV15 and TRBJ2-1, with a tentative D call TRBD2 (6 bases). Trimming removed 5 bases from V and 2 bases from J, with 7 bases in between. This CDR3 contains 13 residues. Germline V gene data show CDR1 as LNHNV and CDR2 as YYDKDF (reference sequence). The CDR3 sequence is CATSGGTYNEQFF. CDR3 coding DNA: TGTGCCACCAGCGGGGGGACCTACAATGAGCAGTTCTTC.

This chain connects TRBV11-3 to TRBJ2-1, with TRBD2 as a possible D gene (6 bases). CDR1 and CDR2 from the germline V gene are SGHNT and YENEEA. The V end was cut by 5 bases, the J end by 9 bases, with 8 bases between. The CDR3 is 11 residues long. In nucleotides, the CDR3 is TGTGCCAGCAGCACCGGGGGTGAGCAGTTCTTC. It codes for CASSTGGEQFF.

The chain links TRBV13 to TRBJ1-2, with 8 bases fitting TRBD1. This CDR3 has 13 amino acids. With V trimmed by 4 bases and J by 6 bases, 4 bases remained unmatched. Germline V gene sequence: CDR1 PRHDT, CDR2 FYEKMQ (reference sequence). CDR3 sequence reads: CASSSTGANGYTF. DNA for the CDR3: TGTGCCAGCAGCTCGACAGGGGCGAATGGCTACACCTTC.

The V call is TRBV3-1 (or the pseudogene TRBV3-2), the J call TRBJ2-3, with TRBD2 matching over 12 bases. Per the germline V gene, CDR1 is LGHDT and CDR2 is YNNKEL (reference sequence). Trimming at V came to 4 bases and at J to 10 bases, leaving 6 bases not matched to a gene. CDR3 length: 14 residues. DNA for the CDR3: TGTGCCAGCAGCCGACGACTAGCGGGGGCGTCGCAGTATTTT. Translation gives CASSRRLAGASQYF.

This clone was counted once. V and J are TRBV5-4 and TRBJ2-1; 8 nucleotides match TRBD2. The CDR3 is 14 residues long. The V gene's germline CDR1 is SGHNT and CDR2 YYREEE (reference sequence). Trimming took 10 bases from V and 9 from J; bases not matched to a gene: 15. CDR3: CAGSERGRRGEQFF. The CDR3, as DNA: TGTGCCGGCTCGGAGCGGGGGCGAAGGGGTGAGCAGTTCTTC. Together with reference TRBV5-4 and TRBJ2-1, the CDR3 gives the full variable domain: ETGVTQSPTHLIKTRGQQVTLRCSSQSGHNTVSWYQQALGQGPQFIFQYYREEENGRGNFPPRFSGLQFPNYSSELNVNALELDDSALYLCAGSERGRRGEQFFGPGTRLTVL.

The chain couples TRBV15 to TRBJ2-1; tentatively, D is TRBD1 (6 bases). V shed 0 bases and J shed 9 bases, with 18 bases lying between them. The CDR3 contains 16 residues. The germline V gene encodes CDR1 LNHNV and CDR2 YYDKDF (reference sequence). CDR3 residues: CATSREPWDTAGEQFF. The CDR3 coding sequence is TGTGCCACCAGCAGAGAACCTTGGGACACGGCGGGTGAGCAGTTCTTC.

The chain carries TRBV27 and TRBJ2-3; 10 bases are a match to TRBD2. In germline, CDR1 is MNHEY, CDR2 SMNVEV (reference sequence). This CDR3 is built from 15 residues. V trimming: 0 bases; J trimming: 3 bases; junction bases outside the gene matches: 0. The CDR3 protein is CASSLSSGGTDTQYF. The DNA of the CDR3 is TGTGCCAGCAGTTTATCTAGCGGGGGGACAGATACGCAGTATTTT.

The chain recombines TRBV2 with TRBJ2-2, with D maybe TRBD1 (6 bases). V lost 6 bases and J lost 2, with 10 bases in between. CDR1 and CDR2 (germline): SNHLY, FYNNEI. The CDR3 extends over 14 amino acids. The CDR3 reads CASRGADNTGELFF. DNA for the CDR3: TGTGCCAGCAGGGGGGCAGATAACACCGGGGAGCTGTTTTTT.

This chain links TRBV9 with TRBJ2-7, with 7 bases matching TRBD2. Germline V gives CDR1 SGDLS, CDR2 YYNGEE. The CDR3 spans 14 residues. V was pared by 4 bases and J by 3 bases, with 7 bases of the junction left unmatched. The CDR3 loop is CASSRGDGDYEQYF. CDR3 DNA: TGTGCCAGCAGCCGGGGGGACGGGGACTACGAGCAGTACTTC.

This chain joins TRBV5-6 and TRBJ2-7; 9 bases map to TRBD1. This CDR3 has 16 amino acids. V dropped 0 bases and J dropped 2; count of bases not matched to a gene: 6. Germline lookup yields CDR1 SGHDT and CDR2 YYEEEE. The CDR3 DNA reads as TGTGCCAGCAGCTTGGAGTCGGGACAGGGAACCTACGAGCAGTACTTC. As protein: CASSLESGQGTYEQYF.

The chain recombines TRBV15 with TRBJ2-3; 13 nucleotides agree with TRBD2. Germline V lookup: CDR1 LNHNV, CDR2 YYDKDF (reference sequence). CDR3 size: 18 residues. Losses at the gene ends were 3 bases for V and 6 bases for J; bases not matched to a gene: 12. Here the CDR3 reads CATSSAGGTSGVWDTQYF. The CDR3 bases are TGTGCCACCAGCAGTGCTGGGGGGACTAGCGGGGTTTGGGATACGCAGTATTTT.

This rearrangement joins TRBV7-2 to TRBJ2-1; D possibly corresponds to TRBD2 (5 bases). V gave up 6 bases and J gave up 7 bases, with 13 bases separating them. Germline assignment: CDR1 SGHTA and CDR2 FQGNSA. The CDR3 is 13 residues long. Written as DNA, the CDR3 is TGTGCCAGCAGAACCTTGGAGGAGAATGAGCAGTTCTTC. Translation: CASRTLEENEQFF.

The chain employs TRBV4-1 and TRBJ2-3, with 11 bases that match TRBD2. Trimming at V came to 6 bases and at J to 1 base, leaving 3 bases not matched to a gene. The CDR3 is 15 residues long. CDR1 and CDR2 (germline): MGHRA, YSYEKL. In nucleotides, the CDR3 is TGCGCCAGCAGACTACTAGCGGGGGGCACAGATACGCAGTATTTT. Translation gives CASRLLAGGTDTQYF.

The V and J genes are TRBV6-5 and TRBJ1-3; no reliable D call. The CDR3 totals 14 residues. Germline assignment: CDR1 MNHEY and CDR2 SVGAGI. V lost 6 bases, J lost 0 bases, and 9 bases lay in between. The CDR3 DNA reads TGTGCCAGCAGGCTAGGACTCTCTGGAAACACCATATATTTT. Protein sequence: CASRLGLSGNTIYF.

The chain employs TRBV14 and TRBJ2-3; TRBD2 matches at 8 bases. Germline V gene sequence: CDR1 SGHDN, CDR2 FVKESK. The length of the CDR3 is 17 residues. V was pared by 4 bases and J by 1 base, with 10 bases of the junction left unmatched. The CDR3 reads CASSPRLARSGTDTQYF. The CDR3 region has the DNA TGTGCCAGCAGCCCTCGACTAGCGCGGTCGGGCACAGATACGCAGTATTTT.

There are a few counts of this clone. The chain recombines TRBV27 with TRBJ2-1; D is perhaps TRBD2 (6 bases). Germline V gene data show CDR1 as MNHEY and CDR2 as SMNVEV (reference sequence). Trimming left V 4 bases short and J 0 bases short, with 7 bases between. The CDR3 totals 14 residues. The DNA of the CDR3 is TGTGCCAGCAGTTGGGGGGACTCCTACAATGAGCAGTTCTTC. It codes for CASSWGDSYNEQFF.

The J gene is TRBJ2-7, the V gene TRBV4-1; a possible D gene is TRBD2 (8 bases). Germline V lookup: CDR1 MGHRA, CDR2 YSYEKL. The CDR3 has 16 residues. With 3 bases removed from V and 0 bases from J, the gap between germline ends came to 15 bases. CDR3 residues: CASSHPGGTVSYEQYF. In nucleotides, the CDR3 is TGCGCCAGCAGCCACCCGGGGGGGACAGTCTCCTACGAGCAGTACTTC.

The J gene is TRBJ2-4, the V gene TRBV5-1; D gene ambiguous. The germline V and J ends were trimmed by 4 bases and 6 bases, with 5 bases remaining between them. Germline V gives CDR1 SGHRS, CDR2 YFSETQ. The CDR3 has 11 residues. CDR3 amino acids: CASSPGNIQYF. The CDR3 region has the DNA TGCGCCAGCAGCCCCGGAAACATTCAGTACTTC.

J is TRBJ1-5 and V is TRBV9; D remains unclear. Trimming removed 2 bases from V and 2 bases from J, with 8 bases in between. The CDR3 covers 14 residues. Looked up from germline, CDR1 is SGDLS and CDR2 is YYNGEE. CDR3 DNA: TGTGCCAGCAGCGTTAACGGGGGCAATCAGCCCCAGCATTTT. As protein: CASSVNGGNQPQHF.

The V gene is TRBV7-8, the J gene TRBJ2-7; the match to TRBD2 covers 13 bases. CDR3 length: 18 residues. CDR1 and CDR2 from the germline V gene are SGHVS and FQNEAQ. J gave up 7 bases and V 5 bases, and 17 bases lay outside the gene matches. CDR3 sequence: CASSTPSPGTSGDREQYF. The DNA for the CDR3 is TGTGCCAGCAGCACCCCCTCCCCCGGGACTAGCGGGGACCGAGAGCAGTACTTC.

The V call is TRBV6-5, the J call TRBJ1-5, with D possibly TRBD1 on 5 matching bases. Germline CDR1 MNHEY, CDR2 SVGAGI. The V end was cut by 8 bases, the J end by 7 bases, with 15 bases between. The length of the CDR3 is 13 residues. The CDR3 nucleotides read TGTGCCAGCGGCCGGGACGCGGGACAGCCCCAGCATTTT. This encodes CASGRDAGQPQHF.

The chain combines TRBV6-6 with TRBJ2-1, with 10 nucleotides matching TRBD2. This CDR3 has 15 residues. Germline V lookup: CDR1 MNHNY, CDR2 SVGAGI (reference sequence). V dropped 6 bases and J dropped 4; count of bases not matched to a gene: 6. CDR3 nucleotides: TGTGCCAGCAGACCAACTAGCGGGGCTTACAATGAGCAGTTCTTC. This codes for CASRPTSGAYNEQFF.

This chain uses TRBV4-2 with TRBJ2-7; the match to TRBD1 covers 7 bases. The CDR3 runs 15 residues. V lost 4 bases to trimming and J lost 2 bases; unmatched junction nucleotides: 8. Germline V CDR1 and CDR2: LGHNA, YNFKEQ. CDR3 coding DNA: TGTGCCAGCAGCCCCTACAGGGGAGAGGCCTACGAGCAGTACTTC. Protein product: CASSPYRGEAYEQYF.

The genes are TRBV4-2 and TRBJ2-7; 8 bases agree with TRBD2. The CDR3 consists of 15 residues. J was trimmed by 4 bases and V by 0 bases; bases with no gene match: 5. Germline V lookup: CDR1 LGHNA, CDR2 YNFKEQ. The CDR3 DNA is TGTGCCAGCAGCCAAGATGCGGGGGGACAATACGAGCAGTACTTC. As protein: CASSQDAGGQYEQYF.